The source of this TCR beta chain is a study of Ad26.COV2.S vaccination and SARS-CoV-2 variants. Findings and caveats of the study: Reported findings describe substantial breadth in spike-specific CD8+ and CD4+ T cell responses following vaccination.

V dropped 1 base and J dropped 9 bases, with 13 bases sitting between them. CDR3 length: 15 residues. The germline CDR1 and CDR2 sequences are LGHDT and YNNKEL (reference sequence). To note about this clone: Its specificity is unknown.

Data came from immunoSEQ multiplex PCR; TCRdb stores just in-frame clones and leaves some out. Here the sample spans 350,000 to 400,000 clones, approximately 91% being singletons. As to treatment: roughly 19 received Ad26.COV2.S at low or high dose, single or two shots; about 5 received placebo; per-sample allocation not given. Collection of samples fell on day 63 after the first vaccine or placebo injection. Sequenced here: peripheral blood, sampled in a trial of Ad26.COV2.S vaccine versus placebo. The sequence came from a person aged 18-65 years who received the Ad26.COV2.S COVID-19 vaccine or a placebo. The rearrangement joins TRBV3-1 (or the pseudogene TRBV3-2) to TRBJ1-6, with a possible D match to TRBD1 (5 bases). The CDR3 DNA reads TGTGCCAGCAGCCAAGCCCCAGGGCTTGGTTCACCCCTCCACTTT. Translation gives CASSQAPGLGSPLHF.